This is a list of T cell receptor beta chains from one sample in a study of beta chain features in type 1 diabetes. Clones were read by immunoSEQ multiplex PCR, and TCRdb kept only the in-frame ones, dropping some. The data contain some 150,000 clones, 9% to 10% of them seen just once; the ten biggest clones take up less than 0.85%. Input material: central memory CD4+ T cells from blood. The receptors come from a woman between 40 and 50 years old in good health. CDR3s include the opening cysteine and the closing phenylalanine or tryptophan. Fields, in order: J gene, D gene, clone size, V gene, CDR3 DNA, CDR3 protein. The D gene is left open where the match is weak. Clone size, where shown, is once, few, many, or a class for clones that have expanded.

TRBJ1-3	-	-	TRBV29-1	TGCAGCGTTGAGGTGGAGGGCCGAAACACCATATATTTT	CSVEVEGRNTIYF
TRBJ2-3	TRBD2	-	TRBV7-8	TGTGCCAGCCGAGTTGGGGGGGGAACTAGCACAGATACGCAGTATTTT	CASRVGGGTSTDTQYF
TRBJ1-1	-	few	TRBV7-8	TGTGCCAGCACCCTCCGGGGAGGTGCCACTGAAGCTTTCTTT	CASTLRGGATEAFF
TRBJ2-3	-	many	TRBV18	TGTGCCAGCTCACCACCTTCTACAGATACGCAGTATTTT	CASSPPSTDTQYF
TRBJ2-3	TRBD1	few	TRBV5-4	TGTGCCAGCAGCTTGAGGACAGGGGCAGGGGCAGATACGCAGTATTTT	CASSLRTGAGADTQYF
TRBJ2-5	TRBD2	-	TRBV7-2	TGTGCCAGCAGCCCCAATACGGGACTAGCAAAAGAGACCCAGTACTTC	CASSPNTGLAKETQYF
TRBJ2-3	-	few	TRBV18	TGTGCCAGCTCACCATCAGGGGAAAGGACAGATACGCAGTATTTT	CASSPSGERTDTQYF
TRBJ1-2	-	-	TRBV5-4	TGTGCCAGCAGCCCAGGACAGCCCGCCTATGGCTACACCTTC	CASSPGQPAYGYTF
TRBJ2-4	-	many	TRBV7-9	TGTGCCAGCAGCTCCCAGGGGCCGGTAGCCAAAAACATTCAGTACTTC	CASSSQGPVAKNIQYF
TRBJ2-1	TRBD1	-	TRBV11-2	TGTGCCAGCAGCTTTGGACAGGGTAACAATGAGCAGTTCTTC	CASSFGQGNNEQFF
TRBJ1-6	-	many	TRBV4-1	TGCGCCAGCAGCCAAGATCTCAGGCCACCCCTCCACTTT	CASSQDLRPPLHF
TRBJ2-7	-	few	TRBV5-4	TGTGCCAGCAGCTTGCAGGGGCCCATCTACGAGCAGTACTTC	CASSLQGPIYEQYF
TRBJ2-2	-	many	TRBV5-4	TGTGCCAGCAGCTTGTCCGGGGACTACACCGGGGAGCTGTTTTTT	CASSLSGDYTGELFF